The sequence of this T cell receptor beta chain was determined in a study of cytomegalovirus exposure and HLA in healthy donors. Study-wide results and limits: Researchers counted around 180 TCR beta chains as cytomegalovirus-associated. In the 130 or so validation repertoires, more than 85% of cluster scores exceeded 0, per a later analysis. Per published reports, the classifier diagnosed cytomegalovirus status with high specificity and sensitivity. The CMV antigen specificity of a few CMV-associated chains was confirmed through in vitro analysis.

CDR1 and CDR2 (germline): SGHAT, FQNNGV. There are 15 residues in the CDR3. After removal of 2 bases from V and 2 bases from J, the junction contained 4 bases not matched to a gene. Here immunoSEQ multiplex PCR was the method, and the copy in TCRdb shows in-frame clones only, minus some. The table has under 400,000 clones, around 90% seen once. As for this clone: Its target is unknown.

This sequence joins TRBV11-2 and TRBJ2-3, with 7 positions matching TRBD1. This receptor was taken from a man aged 30-40 years in good health and CMV-seronegative. The sequenced material came from PBMCs. CDR3 sequence reads: CASSLRGQATDTQYF. CDR3 nucleotide sequence: TGTGCCAGCAGCTTAAGGGGGCAGGCCACAGATACGCAGTATTTT.